These T cell receptor beta chains were read from a single sample in a study of OX40 agonist ivuxolimab in advanced cancers. The data were produced by immunoSEQ multiplex PCR, yet TCRdb's version contains in-frame clones alone and is incomplete. The data hold 57,000 or so clones, with around 87% observed a single time. This material consisted of CD4+ or CD8+ T cells sorted from blood, taken in a trial of the OX40 agonist ivuxolimab. The receptors stem from an adult with an advanced solid tumor such as melanoma, head and neck, liver or kidney cancer. The CDR3 runs from the conserved cysteine through the conserved F or W. The order of the fields is J gene, V gene, CDR3 protein.

>TRBJ1-5|TRBV6-1
CASSERTGGSNQPQHF
>TRBJ2-6|TRBV18
CASSPPGHLSGANVLTF
>TRBJ2-6|TRBV12-5
CASGTTARTRLAGANVLTF
>TRBJ2-7|TRBV9
CASSDPRHSGEQYF
>TRBJ1-2|TRBV7-2
CASSPPGDRGFGYTF
>TRBJ1-1|TRBV18
CASSPRGQNTEAFF
>TRBJ1-2|TRBV7-9
CASSSRDRGNYGYTF
>TRBJ1-1|TRBV5-1
CASSLEPRVGGTEAFF
>TRBJ1-2|TRBV18
CASSRAQGYGYTF
>TRBJ1-1|TRBV29-1
CSVTPYRAQNTEAFF
>TRBJ1-5|TRBV6-5
CASSQDRARNQPQHF
>TRBJ2-3|TRBV5-1
CASSGVGWNTSDTQYF
>TRBJ1-1|TRBV5-1
CASSPLAQKNTEAFF
>TRBJ2-3|TRBV7-7
CASSWGSGDTQYF
>TRBJ1-4|TRBV11-2
CASSLFSGSEKLFF
>TRBJ1-3|TRBV11-2
CASSLDRGRNTIYF
>TRBJ2-1|TRBV25-1
CASSRELGRLGNEQFF
>TRBJ2-5|TRBV29-1
CSVAISGYWTSGGPPQETQYF
>TRBJ2-1|TRBV4-1
CASSQGIGVSSYNEQFF
>TRBJ1-1|TRBV5-1
CASSLGPGPNTEAFF
>TRBJ1-2|TRBV11-2
CASSLDRTGYYGYTF
>TRBJ1-1|TRBV18
CASSPPTRTEAFF
>TRBJ1-5|TRBV9
CASSVEDSSNQPQHF
>TRBJ1-3|TRBV18
CASSPRTGESGNTIYF
>TRBJ1-2|TRBV5-6
CASSLWADYGYTF
>TRBJ2-1|TRBV2
CASNVQGSSYNEQFF
>TRBJ1-4|TRBV21-1
CASSRFRGAGLINEKLFF
>TRBJ2-3|TRBV18
CASSPGISRLGTDTQYF
>TRBJ2-7|TRBV27
CASSLQGSYEQYF
>TRBJ1-4|TRBV5-1
CASSPNWGRANEKLFF
>TRBJ1-1|TRBV5-1
CASSSGDTEAFF
>TRBJ1-4|TRBV7-9
CASSLYEGGEKLFF
>TRBJ1-6|TRBV5-6
CASSFGRSNSPLHF
>TRBJ1-2|TRBV2
CASSERPAGRHGYTF
>TRBJ1-4|TRBV7-9
CASSRDGGPEKLFF